Below are 13 T cell receptor beta chains sequenced from a single sample in a study of blood T cells in healthy people across ages. A second PCR, run for roughly 7 to 11 cycles, used a sample-barcoded 5' primer plus a J-beta primer mix. TCRdb re-called the 5' RACE reads with MiXCR, one entry per CDR3 protein. The profile shows around 2 million distinct CDR3 sequences, roughly two fifths of them singletons. Sample: blood. All receptors derive from a human donor in good health.

This clonotype has more than one count but fewer than ten. The CDR3 region has the DNA TGCAGCGGGACGGGACCCCGGGCAGATACGCAGTATTTT. Translation: CSGTGPRADTQYF. The chain uses TRBV20-1 and TRBJ2-3; either TRBD1 or TRBD2 may supply D (5 bases each). Germline V lookup: CDR1 DFQATT, CDR2 SNEGSKA (reference sequence). This CDR3 has 13 amino acids.

This clonotype was recorded at least ten times. The chain carries TRBV10-3 and TRBJ1-2; TRBD1 matches 7 bases. The ends lost 5 bases at V and 6 bases at J; junction bases unmatched: 12. Germline V CDR1 and CDR2: ENHRY, SYGVKD. The length of the CDR3 is 15 residues. The CDR3 spells CAISPARRGGDGYTF. The CDR3, as DNA: TGTGCCATCAGTCCCGCCCGGAGAGGGGGCGATGGCTACACCTTC.

The table lists this clonotype with a few counts. The chain has TRBV5-5 and TRBJ2-3, with a possible D match to TRBD2 (6 bases). CDR1 SGHKS and CDR2 YYEKEE come from the germline V gene (reference sequence). This CDR3 has 15 residues. Trimming pared 3 bases from V and 3 bases from J, leaving 14 bases between. CDR3 protein: CASSWVGGDTDTQYF. Written as DNA, the CDR3 is TGTGCCAGCAGCTGGGTCGGCGGGGATACAGATACGCAGTATTTT.

This clonotype has a count of ten or more. The chain couples TRBV24-1 to TRBJ1-5; unclear D gene. The V gene's germline CDR1 is KGHDR and CDR2 SFDVKD. This CDR3 region has 13 residues. V lost 3 bases to trimming and J lost 4 bases, with 6 bases between them. CDR3 sequence reads: CATSDRRNQPQHF. CDR3 nucleotides: TGTGCCACCAGTGATCGTAGGAATCAGCCCCAGCATTTT.

CDR3 loop: CSPNMSEGDHSDTQYF. CDR3 nucleotide sequence: TGCAGTCCCAATATGTCCGAGGGGGACCATTCAGATACGCAGTATTTT. The V gene is TRBV20-1, the J gene TRBJ2-3; a weak D match, TRBD1 (6 bases). From germline, CDR1 is DFQATT and CDR2 SNEGSKA (reference sequence). Trimming took 8 bases from V and 4 from J, leaving 25 bases between them. This CDR3 contains 16 residues.

This clonotype was picked up a small number of times. This may be a read error: a much more frequent sequence differs by one nucleotide. This chain uses TRBV20-1 with TRBJ2-1; perhaps TRBD1 as D (6 bases). CDR1 is DFQATT, CDR2 SNEGSKA, per germline (reference sequence). V lost 6 bases and J lost 9, with 18 bases in between. CDR3 length equals 13 residues. The CDR3 loop is CSARRGFDGEQFF. The CDR3, as DNA: TGCAGTGCGCGCAGGGGTTTTGATGGTGAGCAGTTCTTC.

The rearrangement uses TRBV20-1 and TRBJ1-2; D unclear. This CDR3 has 12 amino acids. Germline CDR1 and CDR2: DFQATT and SNEGSKA (reference sequence). V was clipped by 0 bases and J by 8 bases, with 10 bases between them. The CDR3 nucleotides read TGCAGTGCTAGAGATCAAGCGGCCGGCTACACCTTC. It specifies CSARDQAAGYTF.

The chain recombines TRBV7-9 with TRBJ2-1; D is possibly TRBD1 (6 bases). There are 13 residues in the CDR3. Trimming stripped 5 bases from V and 10 bases from J, with 15 bases between. Germline V gives CDR1 SEHNR, CDR2 FQNEAQ (reference sequence). The CDR3 loop is CASSIRDKTEQFF. CDR3 sequence (DNA): TGTGCCAGCAGCATACGGGACAAAACGGAGCAGTTCTTC. Full variable domain (remainder filled in from reference TRBV7-9 and TRBJ2-1): DTGVSQNPRHKITKRGQNVTFRCDPISEHNRLYWYRQTLGQGPEFLTYFQNEAQLEKSRLLSDRFSAERPKGSFSTLEIQRTEQGDSAMYLCASSIRDKTEQFFGPGTRLTVL.

This chain links TRBV7-2 with TRBJ2-4; the match to TRBD2 covers 7 bases. The length of the CDR3 is 16 residues. Germline lookup yields CDR1 SGHTA and CDR2 FQGNSA. V lost 8 bases and J lost 3; bases outside the gene matches: 13. DNA for the CDR3: TGTGCCAGCGGCACCCGAGCGGGGTTAGGCAAAAACATTCAGTACTTC. Amino acids: CASGTRAGLGKNIQYF.

This clonotype was counted only a few times. This chain links TRBV5-1 with TRBJ2-7; TRBD2 agrees at 8 bases. Looked up from germline, CDR1 is SGHRS and CDR2 is YFSETQ. The CDR3 runs 14 residues. Trimming at V came to 4 bases and at J to 4 bases, leaving 7 bases not matched to a gene. The CDR3 bases are TGCGCCAGCAGCCGCGGGACTAGGGGGTACGAGCAGTACTTC. Its translation is CASSRGTRGYEQYF.

This clonotype occurred a few times. The chain recombines TRBV7-9 with TRBJ2-1; perhaps D is TRBD1 or TRBD2 (6 bases each). With 4 bases removed from V and 8 bases from J, the gap between germline ends came to 15 bases. This CDR3 contains 14 residues. Germline V CDR1 and CDR2: SEHNR, FQNEAQ (reference sequence). The CDR3 DNA reads TGTGCCAGCAGCTCCACCCTGGGGGGCCATGAGCAGTTCTTC. Its translation: CASSSTLGGHEQFF.

This clonotype appeared a few times. The chain joins TRBV6-2 or TRBV6-3 to TRBJ1-4; D remains unclear. Germline CDR1 reads MNHEY; CDR2 reads SVGEGT. CDR3 length: 15 residues. With 10 bases removed from V and 5 bases from J, the gap between germline ends came to 20 bases. CDR3 DNA: TGTGCCACCACGGATTCATTATTCGAGAATGAAAAACTGTTTTTT. Translating it yields CATTDSLFENEKLFF.

This rearrangement joins TRBV3-1 to TRBJ1-1, with no clear D. The germline V gene encodes CDR1 LGHDT and CDR2 YNNKEL (reference sequence). The V end lost 1 base, the J end lost 1 base, and 10 bases lay between the germline ends. This CDR3 comprises 15 residues. CDR3 bases: TGTGCCAGCAGCCAAGTAATTGGTCGGAACACTGAAGCTTTCTTT. It is translated as CASSQVIGRNTEAFF.